The 9 T cell receptor beta chains below were found in one sample sequenced in a study of blood T cells in healthy people across ages. Alongside a J-beta primer mix, a sample-barcoded 5' primer served in a second PCR lasting about 7 to 11 cycles. A single record per CDR3 protein comes from TCRdb applying MiXCR to the 5' RACE reads. The profile shows roughly 1.4 million distinct CDR3 sequences, around 59% of them singletons. The sequenced sample was blood. Receptors originate from a man younger than 30 in good health.

The rearrangement uses TRBV11-2 and TRBJ2-2; no clear D. This CDR3 spans 12 amino acids. V was clipped by 5 bases and J by 6 bases, with 7 bases between them. Germline CDR1 reads SGHAT; CDR2 reads FQNNGV. The CDR3 sequence is CASSQAAGELFF. CDR3 DNA: TGTGCCAGCAGCCAAGCCGCCGGGGAGCTGTTTTTT.

As for this clonotype: One end of the junction does not line up with germline, which may come from a read error. The rearrangement joins TRBV29-1 to TRBJ1-2; D gene ambiguous. Germline CDR1 and CDR2: SQVTM and ANQGSEA. The CDR3 length is 8 residues. The DNA for the CDR3 is TGCAGCGTTGCTGGCTACAGCTTC. It is translated as CSVAGYSF.

The CDR3 sequence: CASSGGVATYEQYF. The CDR3 DNA follows: TGTGCCAGCAGTGGCGGGGTGGCGACCTACGAGCAGTACTTC. The J gene is TRBJ2-4, the V gene TRBV28; D might be TRBD2 (6 bases). The closer fit of TRBJ2-7 to the DNA end suggests the J call may be wrong. CDR3 size: 14 residues. CDR1 MDHEN and CDR2 SYDVKM come from the germline V gene.

This clonotype was seen a handful of times. This chain links TRBV3-1 with TRBJ2-4; tentative D call: TRBD2 (5 bases). Matching the DNA end better, TRBJ2-7 makes the J call doubtful. Germline values: CDR1 LGHDT, CDR2 YNNKEL (reference sequence). The CDR3 consists of 12 residues. CDR3 protein: CASSQERGEQYF. The CDR3 region has the DNA TGTGCCAGCAGCCAAGAACGGGGCGAGCAGTACTTC.

The chain is built from TRBV28 and TRBJ2-7; TRBD1 agrees at 8 bases. Germline CDR1 and CDR2: MDHEN and SYDVKM. The CDR3 is 14 amino acids. Losses at the gene ends were 8 bases for V and 2 bases for J; bases not matched to a gene: 8. CDR3 sequence reads: CASLGQGGPYEQYF. CDR3 sequence (DNA): TGTGCCAGCCTCGGACAGGGAGGACCCTACGAGCAGTACTTC. Based on the CDR3 plus reference TRBV28 and TRBJ2-7, the full variable domain is DVKVTQSSRYLVKRTGEKVFLECVQDMDHENMFWYRQDPGLGLRLIYFSYDVKMKEKGDIPEGYSVSREKKERFSLILESASTNQTSMYLCASLGQGGPYEQYFGPGTRLTVT.

The V call is TRBV6-6, the J call TRBJ2-1, with TRBD1 identical over 11 bases. The CDR3 consists of 17 residues. Germline V gene lookup returns CDR1 MNHNY and CDR2 SVGAGI (reference sequence). The V segment lost 0 bases and the J segment 7 bases; nucleotides outside the gene matches: 8. The CDR3 DNA reads as TGTGCCAGCAGTTACTCGGTCGGACAGGGGGCGCAGAATGAGCAGTTCTTC. Protein: CASSYSVGQGAQNEQFF.

In this sample, this clonotype turned up a few times. The rearrangement uses TRBV4-2 and TRBJ2-7; D possibly corresponds to TRBD2 (5 bases). V gave up 4 bases and J gave up 3 bases, with 10 bases separating them. The CDR3 consists of 13 residues. Germline-derived CDR1 and CDR2 are LGHNA and YNFKEQ. In DNA form, the CDR3 reads TGTGCCAGCAGCCCGGGATTTCTCTACGAGCAGTACTTC. Its translation is CASSPGFLYEQYF.

The chain carries TRBV11-2 and TRBJ2-3; the match to TRBD2 covers 9 bases. The CDR3 extends over 17 amino acids. The J segment lost 0 bases and the V segment lost 1 base, leaving 5 bases of the junction unmatched. Germline V gene data show CDR1 as SGHAT and CDR2 as FQNNGV. CDR3 loop: CASSLGSGGTSTDTQYF. CDR3 DNA: TGTGCCAGCAGCTTAGGGAGCGGGGGGACTAGCACAGATACGCAGTATTTT.

V is TRBV28 and J is TRBJ1-5, with TRBD1 identical over 10 bases. CDR3 length equals 18 residues. V lost 3 bases and J lost 7; bases outside the gene matches: 15. Looked up from germline, CDR1 is MDHEN and CDR2 is SYDVKM. The CDR3 DNA reads as TGTGCCAGCAGTTTTCAGGGTCCCGGGACAGGGGTCGAGCAGCCCCAGCATTTT. This gives the protein CASSFQGPGTGVEQPQHF.